The entry below describes one TCR beta chain. The target antigen is unknown. This entry is derived from a study of OX40 agonist ivuxolimab in advanced cancers. Study background: Patients were dosed with the agonistic anti-OX40 (CD134) antibody ivuxolimab. Eligibility admitted prior anti-PD-1, anti-PD-L1 or anti-CTLA-4 therapy; around 38% had some. Overall study findings and caveats: Fewer expanded clones were found on average in CD4+ than in CD8+ T cells.

Baseline was the first blood sampling point, followed by cycle 4 day 1 and cycle 7 day 1. Germline CDR1 LNHDA, CDR2 SQIVND (reference sequence). CDR3 size: 15 residues. V lost 4 bases and J 0 bases, leaving 7 bases between the germline ends. Assay used: immunoSEQ multiplex PCR; TCRdb lists only in-frame clones, some missing. The profile shows 70,000 to 85,000 clones, approximately 83% of them singletons. The specimen was CD4+ or CD8+ T cells sorted from blood, collected in a trial of the OX40 agonist ivuxolimab. The source is an adult with an advanced solid tumor such as melanoma, head and neck, liver or kidney cancer. J is TRBJ1-6 and V is TRBV19, with D hard to call. The chain's CDR3 is CASSSSLSYNSPLHF. DNA for the CDR3: TGTGCCAGTAGTAGCAGCCTCTCCTATAATTCACCCCTCCACTTT.